This paragraph covers one T cell receptor beta chain sequence. Its antigen is unknown. No base quality values were provided; no much bigger clone lies one nucleotide off. Whole blood was collected in K2EDTA tubes by collaborating institutions according to the institutions' own protocols. Collaborator samples were shipped for TCRbeta analysis as frozen whole blood, isolated PBMCs, or DNA extracted from either sample type. This sample stems from a study of blood T cell repertoires in COVID-19 (dated by TCRdb to 2020 to 2022). Some background on the complete study: Samples covering the acute and convalescent phases of COVID-19 were provided by collaborators in the United States, Italy and Spain. The prospective study material was composed of cDNA or gDNA derived from T cells, B-cell-depleted T cells, or PBMCs. Sample metadata almost always included a de-identified subject ID, COVID-19 status, age in years and sex. HLA class I and class II types, where available, came from metadata supplied by the sample provider rather than from assay-based typing. The samples were drawn from the first 160 participants of the ongoing ImmuneRACE study and from over a thousand subjects provided by 6 global collaborators. The dataset comprised deeply sampled blood TCRbeta repertoires from subjects exposed to, actively infected with, or recovered from COVID-19. The repertoires were made available in a free public database intended to serve as a resource for research on the immune response to SARS-CoV-2. Study-level results and caveats: The amount of clinical and demographic metadata varied by source and participant and was provided uncurated.

Based on the germline V gene, the CDR1 and CDR2 sequences are MNHNS and SASEGT. The cysteine opens and the phenylalanine closes a CDR3 of 16 amino acids. The CDR3 DNA has 48 bases and is translated from base 1. Trimming at the junction amounts to 4 bases on V and 0 bases on J, and the germline ends lie 13 bases apart. TCRbeta CDR3 regions were amplified from genomic DNA using the immunoSEQ Assay, a bias-controlled multiplex PCR. The paper's processing steps were these. Within the assay, amplification of reference gene primers was used to estimate how many nucleated cells each sample contained. To quantify the absolute abundance of each unique TCRbeta CDR3 rearrangement, sequence reads were collapsed and filtered. For each sample, productive Simpson clonality was calculated as the square root of Simpson's diversity index over productive rearrangements. The source is immuneACCESS, and TCRdb retained only in-frame sequences with V and J called. Part of the clones is not carried over; for the studies checked, unresolved V genes explain less than half of this, and the remainder is unexplained. V, J and clone size were drawn from that table, and D and trimming were deduced from the DNA. Recorded for this sample are 45,000 or so clones; approximately 85% of them occurred a single time. The top ten constitute about 33% of the sample.

Sequencing used peripheral blood. The receptor was derived from an elderly woman with acute or convalescent COVID-19. Here the chain combines TRBV6-1 and TRBJ1-5; matching of 6 bases hints at TRBD1 as the D gene. The CDR3 region has the sequence CASSVGQFNSNQPQHF. At the DNA level, the sequence is TGTGCCAGCAGTGTTGGACAGTTCAATAGCAATCAGCCCCAGCATTTT.